This TCR beta chain is from a study of T cell responses to AZD1222 COVID-19 vaccine. Points on this clone: Its antigen is undetermined.

Generated by immunoSEQ multiplex PCR, the TCRdb table keeps only in-frame clones and is missing some. The sample holds around 85,000 clones; 80% to 90% are singletons and the top ten take 6.3%. The junction had 6 bases not matched to a gene; V was cut back by 4 bases and J by 2 bases. The V gene's germline CDR1 is LNHNV and CDR2 YYDKDF (reference sequence). There are 16 residues in the CDR3. Study-wide results and limits: Clonal diversity may have been underestimated in mostly white British donors.

This chain uses TRBV15 with TRBJ2-3; 10 positions match TRBD2. The sample was peripheral blood, taken on day 0 of AZD1222 vaccination. The source of this sequence is an adult in good health. CDR3: CATSTLAGGFTDTQYF. The CDR3 region has the DNA TGTGCCACCAGCACCTTAGCGGGGGGCTTCACAGATACGCAGTATTTT.